These 17 T cell receptor beta chains came from one sample sequenced in a study of control samples from healthy donors and cancer patients. Measured with immunoSEQ multiplex PCR; TCRdb has only the in-frame clones, and not every one. The repertoire has about 60,000 clones, 85% of them found once; the top ten carry roughly 6%. The specimen was blood. The origin of the receptors is a man between 40 and 49 years old in good health.

This clone came up once. The chain couples TRBV28 to TRBJ2-1; D may be TRBD1 (6 bases). This CDR3 has 15 residues. Between the trimmed V and J ends, which lost 6 bases and 4 bases, there was a span of 16 bases. Germline V CDR1 and CDR2: MDHEN, SYDVKM. The CDR3 protein is CASSQMGAFYNEQFF. For the CDR3, the DNA is TGTGCCAGCAGCCAGATGGGGGCATTTTACAATGAGCAGTTCTTC.

V and J are TRBV6-6 and TRBJ2-7; TRBD1 is a possible D gene (5 bases). This CDR3 has 15 amino acids. V shed 0 bases and J shed 2 bases, with 11 bases lying between them. Germline V CDR1 and CDR2: MNHNY, SVGAGI (reference sequence). The CDR3: CASSYSSRDPYEQYF. CDR3 coding DNA: TGTGCCAGCAGTTACTCGAGCAGGGATCCCTACGAGCAGTACTTC.

The V gene is TRBV7-2, the J gene TRBJ2-7, with 9 bases lining up with TRBD1. Germline CDR1 SGHTA, CDR2 FQGNSA. The V segment lost 4 bases and the J segment 7 bases; nucleotides outside the gene matches: 11. CDR3 length equals 15 residues. CDR3 DNA sequence: TGTGCCAGCAGCTCAAAGACAGGGGGATCGGGTGAGCAGTACTTC. Translating gives CASSSKTGGSGEQYF.

This clone was observed once. The chain is built from TRBV9 and TRBJ2-1; weak D call: TRBD2 (6 bases). Germline values: CDR1 SGDLS, CDR2 YYNGEE. V dropped 0 bases and J dropped 4 bases, with 8 bases sitting between them. CDR3 length equals 14 residues. The DNA for the CDR3 is TGTGCCAGCAGCGTAGTTGCGGGGTACAATGAGCAGTTCTTC. Translating gives CASSVVAGYNEQFF.

The rearrangement links TRBV4-3 to TRBJ2-7, with D unresolved. V was trimmed by 0 bases and J by 8 bases, leaving 14 bases between them. This CDR3 is built from 14 residues. CDR1 and CDR2 from the germline V gene are LGHNA and YSLEER. The CDR3 DNA sequence: TGCGCCAGCAGCCAAGAGGGATCTCGACAAAAGCAGTACTTC. Its protein product is CASSQEGSRQKQYF.

This clone was seen a single time. The chain couples TRBV6-1 to TRBJ2-1; a possible D gene is TRBD1 (6 bases). Trimming took 1 base from V and 6 from J, leaving 10 bases between them. CDR1 and CDR2 from the germline V gene are MNHNS and SASEGT. This CDR3 spans 14 amino acids. CDR3 DNA sequence: TGTGCCAGCAGTGAAGGAGGGACACTCAATGAGCAGTTCTTC. Amino acids: CASSEGGTLNEQFF.

This clone occurred a few times. The chain combines TRBV5-4 with TRBJ2-7; D possibly corresponds to TRBD1 (6 bases). The V and J ends lost 4 bases and 2 bases respectively, with 10 bases between them. CDR1 SGHNT and CDR2 YYREEE come from the germline V gene (reference sequence). The CDR3 contains 13 residues. Here the CDR3 reads CASSPGVAYEQYF. CDR3 bases: TGTGCCAGCAGCCCAGGGGTAGCCTACGAGCAGTACTTC.

J is TRBJ2-5 and V is TRBV28; 11 nucleotides match TRBD2. The trim removed 6 bases at V and 5 bases at J, leaving 20 bases unmatched. This CDR3 has 19 amino acids. Germline values: CDR1 MDHEN, CDR2 SYDVKM. In nucleotides, the CDR3 is TGTGCCAGCAGGGGCGGTACTAGCGGGAGTAGGGGGCACAAGGAGACCCAGTACTTC. Its protein product is CASRGGTSGSRGHKETQYF.

The CDR3 region has the DNA TGTGCCAGCAGTTGGATGCCTAGCACAGATACGCAGTATTTT. Its translation: CASSWMPSTDTQYF. The gene calls are TRBV6-2 or TRBV6-3 and TRBJ2-3; no reliable D call. The CDR3 extends over 14 amino acids. V was trimmed by 4 bases and J by 0 bases, leaving 8 bases between them. CDR1 and CDR2 from the germline V gene are MNHEY and SVGEGT.

By its share, this clone is medium-sized. J is TRBJ1-2 and V is TRBV27; a weak D match, TRBD1 (5 bases). Germline CDR1 reads MNHEY; CDR2 reads SMNVEV (reference sequence). This CDR3 is 15 amino acids long. V lost 0 bases and J 4 bases, leaving 12 bases between the germline ends. The chain's CDR3 is CASSLSAQGAYGYTF. The CDR3 region has the DNA TGTGCCAGCAGTTTATCAGCGCAAGGGGCCTATGGCTACACCTTC.

The rearrangement links TRBV5-4 to TRBJ1-6; the match to TRBD1 covers 7 bases. The germline V gene encodes CDR1 SGHNT and CDR2 YYREEE (reference sequence). V lost 0 bases, J lost 6 bases, and 6 bases stayed unmatched. CDR3 size: 16 residues. The CDR3 bases are TGTGCCAGCAGCTTGGGAGGGGGCGCGGGTAATTCACCCCTCCACTTT. It codes for CASSLGGGAGNSPLHF.

CDR3 protein: CASSLNFGYHFNEQYF. The CDR3 DNA reads TGTGCCAGCAGCTTGAACTTTGGTTATCATTTTAACGAGCAGTACTTC. V and J are TRBV11-3 and TRBJ2-7; D not resolved. Germline CDR1 reads SGHNT; CDR2 reads YENEEA. V was shortened by 3 bases and J by 5 bases, with 20 bases between the two germline ends. The length of the CDR3 is 16 residues.

This chain uses TRBV7-2 with TRBJ2-7, with no clear D. Germline loops: CDR1 SGHTA, CDR2 FQGNSA. The V gene lost 5 bases and the J gene lost 3 bases, with 5 bases spanning the gap. This CDR3 region has 11 residues. In DNA form, the CDR3 reads TGTGCCAGCAGCGAAAACTACGAGCAGTACTTC. It encodes CASSENYEQYF.

There are a few counts of this clone. This chain connects TRBV19 to TRBJ1-2; TRBD1 agrees at 8 bases. Germline V lookup: CDR1 LNHDA, CDR2 SQIVND (reference sequence). V shed 9 bases, J shed 8 bases, and the junction held 14 bases outside the gene matches. There are 14 residues in the CDR3. CDR3: CASLPTGTGYGYTF. In DNA, the CDR3 is TGTGCCAGCCTTCCCACCGGGACAGGCTACGGCTACACCTTC.

The gene calls are TRBV7-9 and TRBJ1-3; D ambiguous. Trimming cost V 5 bases and J 4 bases, with 9 bases left between them. Germline values: CDR1 SEHNR, CDR2 FQNEAQ (reference sequence). CDR3 length: 13 residues. Written as DNA, the CDR3 is TGTGCCAGCAGCCCGCGCGAAGGAAACACCATATATTTT. Its protein is CASSPREGNTIYF.

The rearrangement uses TRBV9 and TRBJ1-1; D uncertain. This CDR3 is 13 amino acids long. Germline-derived CDR1 and CDR2 are SGDLS and YYNGEE. Trimming left V 4 bases short and J 1 base short, with 8 bases between. CDR3: CASSSRSNTEAFF. The CDR3 region has the DNA TGTGCCAGCAGCTCCCGATCGAACACTGAAGCTTTCTTT.

This chain connects TRBV5-6 to TRBJ2-1; D remains ambiguous. The germline V gene has CDR1 SGHDT and CDR2 YYEEEE. V was cut by 0 bases and J by 2 bases, with 9 bases left in between. The CDR3 has 15 amino acids. The CDR3 sequence: CASSLGLPTYNEQFF. DNA for the CDR3: TGTGCCAGCAGCTTGGGGTTGCCTACCTACAATGAGCAGTTCTTC.